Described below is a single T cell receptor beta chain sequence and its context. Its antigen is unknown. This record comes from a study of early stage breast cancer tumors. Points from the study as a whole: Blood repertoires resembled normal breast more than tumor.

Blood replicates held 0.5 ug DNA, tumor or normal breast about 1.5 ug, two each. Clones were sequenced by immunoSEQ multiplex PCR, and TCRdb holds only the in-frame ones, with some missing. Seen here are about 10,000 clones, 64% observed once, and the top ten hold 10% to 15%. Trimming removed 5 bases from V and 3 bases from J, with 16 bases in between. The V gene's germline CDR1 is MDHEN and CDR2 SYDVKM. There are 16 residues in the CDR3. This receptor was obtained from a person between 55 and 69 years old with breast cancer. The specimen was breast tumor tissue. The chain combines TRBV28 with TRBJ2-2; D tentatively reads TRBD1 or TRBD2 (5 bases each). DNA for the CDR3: TGTGCCAGCAGTCCGTTCCGGGACGGCTACACCGGGGAGCTGTTTTTT. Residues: CASSPFRDGYTGELFF.